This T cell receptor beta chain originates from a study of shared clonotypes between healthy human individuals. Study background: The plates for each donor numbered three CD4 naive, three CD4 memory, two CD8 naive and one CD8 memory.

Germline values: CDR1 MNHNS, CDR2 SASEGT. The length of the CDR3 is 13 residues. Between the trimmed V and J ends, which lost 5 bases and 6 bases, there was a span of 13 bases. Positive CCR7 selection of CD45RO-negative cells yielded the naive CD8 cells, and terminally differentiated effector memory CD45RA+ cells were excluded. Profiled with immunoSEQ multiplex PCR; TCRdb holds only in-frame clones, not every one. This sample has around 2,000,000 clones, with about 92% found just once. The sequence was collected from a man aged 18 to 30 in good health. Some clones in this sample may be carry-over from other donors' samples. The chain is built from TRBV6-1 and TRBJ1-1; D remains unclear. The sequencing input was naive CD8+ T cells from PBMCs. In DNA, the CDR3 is TGTGCCAGCAGTATTGGCCTTCTGGCTGAAGCTTTCTTT. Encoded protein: CASSIGLLAEAFF.